The present T cell receptor beta chain was sequenced within a study of blood T cell repertoires in COVID-19. The overall study: Sites in the United States, Italy and Spain provided acute and convalescent COVID-19 samples. The cDNA or gDNA used as material had been derived from T cells, B-cell-depleted T cells, or PBMCs.

Original handling: Amplifying reference gene primers gave estimates of nucleated cell counts. Assay: immunoSEQ multiplex PCR; the TCRdb copy retains only in-frame clones and omits some. Clone size and the V and J calls come from that table; the DNA yielded D and trimming. The table records about 68,000 clones, about 82% of them present only once. The ends were cut back, 6 bases at V and 7 bases at J, with 18 bases in the middle. Germline V lookup: CDR1 LNHDA, CDR2 SQIVND (reference sequence). CDR3 size: 14 residues. Input material: peripheral blood. The chain is built from TRBV19 and TRBJ1-2; possible D gene TRBD1, 5 bases. The origin of this receptor is a man aged 50 to 59 with acute or convalescent COVID-19. The CDR3 coding sequence is TGTGCCAGTAGAACCCAGGGAGGGGAATCTGGCTACACCTTC. Protein product: CASRTQGGESGYTF.